Each of the 30 T cell receptor beta chains below was sequenced from the same sample in a study of CXCR3-negative and CXCR3-positive naive CD8 T cells. General observations from the study: More hydrophobic TRB CDR3s occurred in CXCR3-positive than in CXCR3-negative naive cells.

5' RACE that incorporated UMI labels was used to prepare the TRB cDNA libraries. One entry per CDR3 protein, without DNA, is what TCRdb gives after re-calling the 5' RACE reads. The sample totals 140,000 to 150,000 distinct CDR3 sequences. These receptors' targets are unknown. The specimen sequenced was naive CXCR3+ CD8+ T cells from blood. Stated subset: CD45RO-CCR7+CD27+CD95- naive CD8+ T cells expressing CXCR3 (TNR3+). Receptor source: a human donor in good health. Some clones in this sample may be carry-over from other donors' samples.

V gene TRBV5-4 combines with J gene TRBJ2-1; TCRdb lists TRBD1, though no DNA is available to test this call. Looked up from germline, CDR1 is SGHNT and CDR2 is YYREEE (reference sequence). CDR3 length: 19 residues. CDR3 sequence reads: CASSLALGQGLNSYNEQFF.

The chain recombines TRBV6-5 with TRBJ1-2; the TRBD1 assignment by TCRdb is unverifiable without DNA. This CDR3 is built from 14 residues. Germline lookup yields CDR1 MNHEY and CDR2 SVGAGI. The CDR3 loop is CASSYGGQDYGYTF.

V is TRBV7-2 and J is TRBJ2-3; TCRdb's D call of TRBD2 is untestable without DNA. The CDR3 extends over 16 amino acids. Per germline, CDR1 SGHTA and CDR2 FQGNSA. The CDR3: CASSFRLAGGPDTQYF. The full variable domain, rest sourced from reference TRBV7-2 and TRBJ2-3, is GAGVSQSPSNKVTEKGKDVELRCDPISGHTALYWYRQSLGQGLEFLIYFQGNSAPDKSGLPSDRFSAERTGGSVSTLTIQRTQQEDSAVYLCASSFRLAGGPDTQYFGPGTRLTVL.

The rearrangement links TRBV5-5 to TRBJ2-7; TCRdb picks TRBD2, but there is no DNA to check that call. Per germline, CDR1 SGHKS and CDR2 YYEKEE (reference sequence). This CDR3 spans 14 amino acids. CDR3 sequence reads: CASSRTSGMLEQYF. Variable domain in full (rest from reference TRBV5-5 and TRBJ2-7): DAGVTQSPTHLIKTRGQQVTLRCSPISGHKSVSWYQQVLGQGPQFIFQYYEKEERGRGNFPDRFSARQFPNYSSELNVNALLLGDSALYLCASSRTSGMLEQYFGPGTRLTVT.

The rearrangement links TRBV7-9 to TRBJ2-7; TCRdb picks TRBD2, but there is no DNA to check that call. Germline V lookup: CDR1 SEHNR, CDR2 FQNEAQ (reference sequence). CDR3 length: 13 amino acids. The chain's CDR3 is CASSSPAGEEQYF.

This chain uses TRBV29-1 with TRBJ2-1; no DNA is available, so the TRBD1 call from TCRdb remains unchecked. Germline CDR1 SQVTM, CDR2 ANQGSEA. CDR3 length: 13 amino acids. CDR3: CSVGGGDYNEQFF.

This sequence joins TRBV6-1 and TRBJ1-2; TCRdb calls TRBD1, which cannot be checked without DNA. The germline V gene has CDR1 MNHNS and CDR2 SASEGT. This CDR3 has 13 residues. This CDR3 is CASSTGGDYGYTF.

The rearrangement links TRBV7-9 to TRBJ2-1; with no DNA, the TCRdb D assignment of TRBD2 cannot be verified. The germline gives CDR1 SEHNR, CDR2 FQNEAQ (reference sequence). The CDR3 has 16 amino acids. The CDR3 is CASSLGDGYSYNEQFF.

The gene calls are TRBV25-1 and TRBJ2-1; lacking DNA, the TRBD2 call made by TCRdb goes unchecked. This CDR3 has 16 residues. CDR1 and CDR2 (germline): MGHDK, SYGVNS. This chain's CDR3 is CASSAPRGREYNEQFF.

V is TRBV5-1 and J is TRBJ1-2; as DNA is missing, the TRBD1 call by TCRdb cannot be tested. The CDR3 extends over 14 amino acids. Germline loops: CDR1 SGHRS, CDR2 YFSETQ. The CDR3 is CASSGDRGFYGYTF.

This chain uses TRBV3-1 with TRBJ2-3; TCRdb's D call of TRBD2 is untestable without DNA. Germline lookup yields CDR1 LGHDT and CDR2 YNNKEL (reference sequence). CDR3 length: 20 residues. CDR3 region: CASSQDPRLAGELSTDTQYF.

The chain has TRBV29-1 and TRBJ2-2; TCRdb's D call of TRBD2 is untestable without DNA. The CDR3 length is 15 residues. Germline V gene lookup returns CDR1 SQVTM and CDR2 ANQGSEA. CDR3 in amino acids: CSVEPSGRYPGELFF.

The rearrangement joins TRBV29-1 to TRBJ2-7; TCRdb indicates TRBD2, and absent DNA this call remains unverified. The CDR3 has 12 residues. Germline values: CDR1 SQVTM, CDR2 ANQGSEA. CDR3: CSVVASGSEQYF.

The CDR3 is CASRELDDEQFF. V and J are TRBV28 and TRBJ2-1; the TRBD1 assignment by TCRdb is unverifiable without DNA. The CDR3 sequence is 12 residues long. Germline lookup yields CDR1 MDHEN and CDR2 SYDVKM.

This chain joins TRBV11-2 and TRBJ2-7. Germline CDR1 and CDR2: SGHAT and FQNNGV. CDR3 length: 16 residues. The CDR3: CASSHLALLSSYEQYF.

This rearrangement joins TRBV10-3 to TRBJ2-1; TCRdb lists TRBD2, though no DNA is available to test this call. This CDR3 is 16 amino acids long. CDR1 is ENHRY, CDR2 SYGVKD, per germline. The CDR3 sequence is CAISEFSGGADNEQFF.

The CDR3: CASSSLADTQYF. The V call is TRBV5-4, the J call TRBJ2-3; TCRdb's assignment of TRBD2 cannot be checked, as there is no DNA. The length of the CDR3 is 12 residues. Germline CDR1 and CDR2: SGHNT and YYREEE (reference sequence).

V is TRBV30 and J is TRBJ2-7; TCRdb designates TRBD1, a call that cannot be tested without DNA. CDR3 length: 11 residues. Germline lookup yields CDR1 GTSNPN and CDR2 SVGIG (reference sequence). CDR3 sequence reads: CAWTGGHEQYF. Full variable domain (missing parts from reference TRBV30 and TRBJ2-7): SQTIHQWPATLVQPVGSPLSLECTVEGTSNPNLYWYRQAAGRGLQLLFYSVGIGQISSEVPQNLSASRPQDRQFILSSKKLLLSDSGFYLCAWTGGHEQYFGPGTRLTVT.

V and J are TRBV10-1 and TRBJ1-1. The CDR3 spans 13 residues. Per the germline V gene, CDR1 is WNHNN and CDR2 is SYGVQD (reference sequence). The chain's CDR3 is CASSDSPNTEAFF.

The chain uses TRBV6-5 and TRBJ2-1; TCRdb selects TRBD2, and the lack of DNA leaves this call unchecked. The CDR3 has 13 residues. The germline CDR1 and CDR2 sequences are MNHEY and SVGAGI. The CDR3 region is CASSRTSPAEQFF.

This chain joins TRBV7-2 and TRBJ2-2; checking the TCRdb D call of TRBD2 is not possible without DNA. This CDR3 contains 15 residues. Germline loops: CDR1 SGHTA, CDR2 FQGNSA. The CDR3 region is CASSLMRGELGELFF.

V gene TRBV27 combines with J gene TRBJ1-1. The CDR3 contains 15 residues. CDR1 MNHEY and CDR2 SMNVEV come from the germline V gene (reference sequence). CDR3: CASSSELPGGTEAFF.

The rearrangement links TRBV7-9 to TRBJ2-7; TCRdb's D call of TRBD2 is untestable without DNA. Germline CDR1 and CDR2: SEHNR and FQNEAQ (reference sequence). This CDR3 contains 19 residues. CDR3 amino acids: CASSHNGGLAGGGAYEQYF.

This CDR3 is CASSYRQSYEQYF. The chain recombines TRBV6-5 with TRBJ2-7. There are 13 residues in the CDR3. Germline V gene lookup returns CDR1 MNHEY and CDR2 SVGAGI.

The rearrangement uses TRBV28 and TRBJ2-4; TCRdb picks TRBD2, but there is no DNA to check that call. The CDR3 sequence is 18 residues long. Per germline, CDR1 MDHEN and CDR2 SYDVKM. The CDR3 here is CASSFTSGIVVAKNIQYF.

The chain recombines TRBV7-3 with TRBJ2-1; TCRdb names TRBD2, which stays unverified in the absence of DNA. CDR3 length equals 15 residues. Germline loops: CDR1 SGHTA, CDR2 FQGTGA. The CDR3 region is CASSLTGRQGHEQFF.

CDR3 region: CASSRVGAESYEQYF. The chain has TRBV7-9 and TRBJ2-7; TCRdb returns TRBD1, unconfirmable since there is no DNA. Germline V gives CDR1 SEHNR, CDR2 FQNEAQ (reference sequence). This CDR3 is 15 amino acids long.

The V call is TRBV28, the J call TRBJ2-7. CDR1 is MDHEN and CDR2 is SYDVKM in the germline V gene. The CDR3 length is 12 residues. CDR3 protein: CATGLRSYEQYF.

This chain uses TRBV18 with TRBJ2-3; the TCRdb call, TRBD2, lacks DNA for checking. Germline assignment: CDR1 KGHSH and CDR2 LQKENI. This CDR3 spans 17 amino acids. The CDR3 sequence is CASSPPYSGDIKDTQYF.

The chain couples TRBV11-3 to TRBJ2-1; the D call of TRBD2 rests on TCRdb alone, since no DNA is present to check it. The CDR3 has 16 amino acids. The V gene's germline CDR1 is SGHNT and CDR2 YENEEA. The CDR3 loop reads CASGGRSGGIYNEQFF.